Listed below are T cell receptor beta chains from one sample, sequenced in a study of early T cells in non-severe SARS-CoV-2 infection. One entry per CDR3 protein results from TCRdb running MiXCR on the 5' RACE reads. This table holds approximately 83,000 distinct CDR3 sequences, 13% to 15% found once. Sequenced: whole blood. The source is an adult who was a healthcare worker with PCR-confirmed SARS-CoV-2 infection or an uninfected control (not recorded which). Both conserved end residues are part of each CDR3. The D gene is left open where the match is weak. Expanded clones are given a class, and other clones once, few, many or no size at all.

D gene	J gene	clone size	V gene	CDR3 length	CDR3 DNA	CDR3 protein
.	TRBJ2-1	.	TRBV3-1	15	TGTGCCAGCAGCCGACGGGAGAGCTCCTACAATGAGCAGTTCTTC	CASSRRESSYNEQFF
.	TRBJ2-4	few	TRBV28	15	TGTGCCACCGGGGGGGACAGATTAGCCAAAAACATTCAGTACTTC	CATGGDRLAKNIQYF
TRBD2	TRBJ2-1	few	TRBV7-8	15	TGTGCCAGCCAAGGAGGAGCGGGGGGCCCCTGGGAGCAGTTCTTC	CASQGGAGGPWEQFF
TRBD1	TRBJ1-4	.	TRBV7-2	14	TGTGCCAGCAGCTCCGGACAGGGAACTGAAAAACTGTTTTTT	CASSSGQGTEKLFF
.	TRBJ1-1	few	TRBV27	13	TGTGCCACCATCAGTCTAACCTTCACTGAAGCTTTCTTT	CATISLTFTEAFF
.	TRBJ2-7	few	TRBV6-2/TRBV6-3	14	TGTGCCAGCAGTTTGGCCCAACTAGTATACGAGCAGTACTTC	CASSLAQLVYEQYF
.	TRBJ1-3	few	TRBV29-1	13	TGCAGCGCCAGCTGGAGAGCTGGAAACACCATATATTTT	CSASWRAGNTIYF
TRBD1	TRBJ1-6	many	TRBV20-1	14	TGCAGTGCTTGGACAGGGGGGAAGTCTTCACCCCTCCACTTT	CSAWTGGKSSPLHF
TRBD1	TRBJ1-2	.	TRBV9	14	TGTGCCAGCGGAACCGGGACAGGGGCCTATGGCTACACCTTC	CASGTGTGAYGYTF
.	TRBJ2-3	.	TRBV7-9	12	TGTGCCAGCAGCTTAGAGGAGAATACGCAGTATTTT	CASSLEENTQYF
.	TRBJ1-2	few	TRBV9	15	TGTGCCAGCGCGAATTCCGCTCTAATAGGTGAAGGCTACACCTTC	CASANSALIGEGYTF
TRBD2	TRBJ2-2	few	TRBV4-1	19	TGCGCCAGCAGCCAAGAACGAGGACTAGCGGGGGGTCTCACCGGGGAGCTGTTTTTT	CASSQERGLAGGLTGELFF
.	TRBJ1-6	few	TRBV3-1	17	TGTGCCAGCAGCCCCGGTGGGGGAGATTTCCTTAATTCACCCCTCCACTTT	CASSPGGGDFLNSPLHF
.	TRBJ1-2	.	TRBV28	12	TGTGCCAGCGAGGGTCTAAACTATGGCTACACCTTC	CASEGLNYGYTF
.	TRBJ2-5	.	TRBV13	14	TGTGCCAGCAATCGTAGGGGTTCCCAAGAGACCCAGTACTTC	CASNRRGSQETQYF
.	TRBJ2-1	.	TRBV20-1	12	TGCAGTGGTGACGACGGGAGCGATGAGCAGTTCTTC	CSGDDGSDEQFF
TRBD2	TRBJ2-1	many	TRBV6-4	15	TGTGCCAGCAGTGACTCGAGCGGGGGGGCCAATGAGCAGTTCTTC	CASSDSSGGANEQFF
.	TRBJ2-2	once	TRBV3-1	16	TGTGCCAGCAGCCAAGGTGGTACGGGAAACACCGGGGAGCTGTTTTTT	CASSQGGTGNTGELFF
.	TRBJ1-1	few	TRBV5-4	13	TGTGCCAGCAGCTTGTTAGGGGACACTGAAGCTTTCTTT	CASSLLGDTEAFF
.	TRBJ1-1	few	TRBV28	14	TGTGCCAGCACCCCCCGGGACCTAGGAGGACGCGCTTTCTTT	CASTPRDLGGRAFF
.	TRBJ2-2	few	TRBV3-1	12	TGTGCCAGCAGGCAGGGAATCGGGGAGCTGTTTTTT	CASRQGIGELFF
.	TRBJ1-2	.	TRBV7-8	14	TGTGCCAGCAGCTTTGGAGGCGCCAACTATGGCTACACCTTC	CASSFGGANYGYTF
TRBD2	TRBJ2-3	.	TRBV3-1	16	TGTGCCAGCAGCCCACGACTAGCGGCGGCAACAGATACGCAGTATTTT	CASSPRLAAATDTQYF
.	TRBJ1-2	.	TRBV9	13	TGTGCCAGCAGCGTAGAGGACGGCTATGGCTACACCTTC	CASSVEDGYGYTF
.	TRBJ1-2	.	TRBV5-1	14	TGCGCCAGCAGCTTGGGTCAGACCACCTATGGCTACACCTTC	CASSLGQTTYGYTF
.	TRBJ2-2	.	TRBV3-1	16	TGTGCCAGCAGCCAAGACGGGTTAGCGAACACCGGGGAGCTGTTTTTT	CASSQDGLANTGELFF
.	TRBJ2-5	few	TRBV7-3	10	TGTGCCAGGGGCCGGGAGACCCAGTACTTC	CARGRETQYF
.	TRBJ2-2	few	TRBV6-6	14	TGTGCCAGCAGTTACTCCCCGGTAACCGGGGAGCTGTTTTTT	CASSYSPVTGELFF
.	TRBJ1-2	few	TRBV7-2	11	TGTGCCAGCAGCTCCGGACGGCCCCATACCTTC	CASSSGRPHTF
.	TRBJ1-2	.	TRBV6-5	14	TGTGCCAGCAGTCTAAGCGGGTCCGACTATGGCTACACCTTC	CASSLSGSDYGYTF
.	TRBJ1-1	few	TRBV12-3/TRBV12-4	15	TGTGCCAGCAGTAGTCGGGACGGTCTGAACACTGAAGCTTTCTTT	CASSSRDGLNTEAFF
.	TRBJ1-2	.	TRBV6-1	13	TGTGCCAGCAGTGAAACCCAGTACTATGGCTACACCTTC	CASSETQYYGYTF
.	TRBJ1-2	.	TRBV7-2	13	TGTGCCAGCAGCCCAACAGGCGTTTATGGCTACACCTTC	CASSPTGVYGYTF
.	TRBJ2-1	few	TRBV5-1	15	TGCGCCAGCAGCTCGTGGGGAAACCGCTACAATGAGCAGTTCTTC	CASSSWGNRYNEQFF
.	TRBJ2-7	.	TRBV7-9	14	TGTGCCAGCAGCAGCCGGGACATGTCCTACGAGCAGTACTTC	CASSSRDMSYEQYF
TRBD1	TRBJ2-2	.	TRBV28	16	TGTGCCAGCAGTCCAACCGGGACAGAAGACACCGGGGAGCTGTTTTTT	CASSPTGTEDTGELFF
.	TRBJ2-3	.	TRBV30	12	TGTGCCTGGACGCCCTCGGCAGATACGCAGTATTTT	CAWTPSADTQYF